The TCR beta chain described here comes from a study of blood T cell repertoires in COVID-19. Looking at the study overall: T cells, B-cell-depleted T cells, or PBMCs provided the cDNA or gDNA that served as material.

Recruits, aged about 18 to 100 years, lived in 25 or so US areas. Participants classified as exposed had met a COVID-19 case within 2 weeks before study entry. The table came from immunoSEQ multiplex PCR; TCRdb's copy has only in-frame clones and leaves some out. The sample yields 350,000 to 500,000 clones, roughly 90% seen once. This receptor was taken from a woman aged 18-35 years who had been exposed to COVID-19. Sequencing was done on a sample of PBMCs or T cells enriched from blood (not recorded which).

The CDR3 DNA sequence: TGTGCCAGCAGCGTCTCGGGGGGTTATCAGGACACTGAAGCTTTCTTT. This codes for CASSVSGGYQDTEAFF. The rearrangement links TRBV2 to TRBJ1-1; the D gene is possibly TRBD1 (5 bases). Trimming removed 6 bases at V and 3 bases at J, with 20 bases between. The CDR3 consists of 16 residues. The germline CDR1 and CDR2 sequences are SNHLY and FYNNEI.